These 22 T cell receptor beta chains originate from one sample sequenced in a study of blood T cell repertoires in COVID-19. The method was immunoSEQ multiplex PCR; TCRdb's version includes in-frame clones alone and lacks a portion of them. The sample includes under 200,000 clones, about 90% seen only once; the top ten take 20% to 25%. Material: peripheral blood. These receptors all come from a man aged 55-75 years with active or convalescent COVID-19.

V usage is TRBV5-1 and J usage is TRBJ1-2; tentatively, D is TRBD1 (5 bases). The V end was cut by 5 bases, the J end by 4 bases, with 18 bases between. CDR1 and CDR2 (germline): SGHRS, YFSETQ. The CDR3 totals 15 residues. CDR3 DNA sequence: TGCGCCAGCAGTCCTGACAGTTTCCGAAGCTATGGCTACACCTTC. It codes for CASSPDSFRSYGYTF.

Concerning this clone: Other DNA sequences within the sample encode an identical CDR3. The CDR3 bases are TGTGCCAGCAGTTCGCCCGGGTACTATGGCTACACCTTC. Translating it yields CASSSPGYYGYTF. The chain uses TRBV6-5 and TRBJ1-2; D gene unclear. The V gene lost 4 bases and the J gene lost 3 bases, with 9 bases spanning the gap. The CDR3 length is 13 residues. Germline values: CDR1 MNHEY, CDR2 SVGAGI.

This clone has only one observation. The rearrangement links TRBV2 to TRBJ2-1; D remains ambiguous. Germline-derived CDR1 and CDR2 are SNHLY and FYNNEI. V lost 3 bases to trimming and J lost 0 bases, with 12 bases between them. The CDR3 contains 16 residues. The CDR3 reads CASSDLTSRSYNEQFF. The CDR3 region has the DNA TGTGCCAGCAGTGATCTTACTTCCCGCTCCTACAATGAGCAGTTCTTC.

This clone was counted once. The rearrangement links TRBV6-6 to TRBJ1-1, with TRBD1 as a possible D gene (5 bases). Between the trimmed V and J ends, which lost 2 bases and 5 bases, there was a span of 6 bases. This CDR3 has 12 amino acids. Germline CDR1 MNHNY, CDR2 SVGAGI (reference sequence). As DNA, the CDR3 is TGTGCCAGCAGTTACGGGGGGACTGAAGCTTTCTTT. It translates to CASSYGGTEAFF.

This chain links TRBV5-1 with TRBJ2-3; no firm D call. The CDR3 contains 14 residues. Trimming took 0 bases from V and 3 from J, leaving 8 bases between them. The germline CDR1 and CDR2 sequences are SGHRS and YFSETQ. The CDR3 sequence: CASSLGQKTDTQYF. In DNA, the CDR3 is TGCGCCAGCAGCTTGGGCCAGAAGACAGATACGCAGTATTTT. Full variable domain (remainder filled in from reference TRBV5-1 and TRBJ2-3): KAGVTQTPRYLIKTRGQQVTLSCSPISGHRSVSWYQQTPGQGLQFLFEYFSETQRNKGNFPGRFSGRQFSNSRSEMNVSTLELGDSALYLCASSLGQKTDTQYFGPGTRLTVL.

This chain connects TRBV23-1 to TRBJ1-5; tentatively, D is TRBD1 (6 bases). TRBV23-1 is given ORF status, its function remaining uncertain. The CDR3 consists of 15 residues. The V and J ends lost 4 bases and 2 bases respectively, with 12 bases between them. The CDR3: CASSPFRTGNQPQHF. The CDR3 nucleotides read TGCGCCAGCAGTCCTTTTAGGACAGGCAATCAGCCCCAGCATTTT.

J is TRBJ1-4 and V is TRBV10-2, with 9 bases lining up with TRBD1. J lost 8 bases, V lost 4 bases, and 8 bases had no gene match. The CDR3 has 15 residues. Germline CDR1 WSHSY, CDR2 SAAADI. For the CDR3, the DNA is TGCGCCAGCAGTGCCTCCGGGACAGGGAGGGAAAAACTGTTTTTT. It specifies CASSASGTGREKLFF.

The rearrangement joins TRBV7-6 to TRBJ1-1, with D hard to call. The CDR3 consists of 14 residues. CDR1 is SGHVS and CDR2 is FNYEAQ in the germline V gene. The germline V and J ends were trimmed by 0 bases and 1 base, with 6 bases remaining between them. The DNA for the CDR3 is TGTGCCAGCAGCTTAGCCCGGGGGAACACTGAAGCTTTCTTT. It specifies CASSLARGNTEAFF.

A remark on this clone: A single base separates this from a much larger clone, so it may be a read error. V gene TRBV6-5 combines with J gene TRBJ2-2; D unresolved. The V and J ends lost 6 bases and 1 base respectively, with 6 bases between them. CDR1 is MNHEY and CDR2 is SVGAGI in the germline V gene. The CDR3 is 13 amino acids. The CDR3 loop is CASSKMNTGELFF. The CDR3 DNA is TGTGCCAGCAGCAAAATGAACACCGGGGAGCTGTTTTTT.

The J gene is TRBJ2-7, the V gene TRBV4-1; D remains ambiguous. Germline assignment: CDR1 MGHRA and CDR2 YSYEKL. The CDR3 sequence is 12 residues long. The ends were cut back, 3 bases at V and 3 bases at J, with 6 bases in the middle. DNA of the CDR3: TGCGCCAGCAGCCATAATAACTACGAGCAGTACTTC. This sequence encodes CASSHNNYEQYF.

J is TRBJ2-5 and V is TRBV7-7; 11 bases match TRBD2. J was trimmed by 5 bases and V by 5 bases; bases with no gene match: 1. Germline V gene data show CDR1 as SSHAT and CDR2 as FNYEAQ (reference sequence). CDR3 length: 13 amino acids. As DNA, the CDR3 is TGTGCCAGCAGCCGGACTAGCGGGGAGACCCAGTACTTC. Amino acids: CASSRTSGETQYF.

This rearrangement joins TRBV24-1 to TRBJ2-5; 10 positions agree with TRBD2. V lost 3 bases, J lost 4 bases, and 7 bases stayed unmatched. This CDR3 contains 16 residues. Germline V gives CDR1 KGHDR, CDR2 SFDVKD. The CDR3 DNA sequence: TGTGCCACCAGTGATCCTCAAAGCGGGGGGGGAGAGACCCAGTACTTC. Amino acid sequence: CATSDPQSGGGETQYF.

This chain joins TRBV30 and TRBJ1-1; TRBD1 might be the D (6 bases). CDR1 GTSNPN and CDR2 SVGIG come from the germline V gene (reference sequence). Trimming shortened V by 6 bases and J by 0 bases, and 14 bases separated the two germline ends. The CDR3 runs 14 residues. The CDR3 region is CACFFQGMNTEAFF. CDR3 nucleotide sequence: TGTGCCTGTTTTTTCCAGGGGATGAACACTGAAGCTTTCTTT.

The chain is built from TRBV29-1 and TRBJ1-1; D is perhaps TRBD1 (6 bases). The CDR3 is 13 amino acids. Germline CDR1 is SQVTM and CDR2 is ANQGSEA. V dropped 6 bases and J dropped 3 bases, with 14 bases sitting between them. CDR3 protein: CSVKYRADTEAFF. CDR3 nucleotide sequence: TGCAGCGTCAAATACAGGGCCGACACTGAAGCTTTCTTT.

V gene TRBV24-1 combines with J gene TRBJ2-1; 11 bases match TRBD2. The germline CDR1 and CDR2 sequences are KGHDR and SFDVKD. V gave up 2 bases and J gave up 10 bases; unmatched junction bases: 6. This CDR3 comprises 15 residues. CDR3 amino acids: CATSDSLAGEGEQFF. The CDR3 nucleotides read TGTGCCACCAGTGATTCACTAGCGGGGGAGGGAGAGCAGTTCTTC.

This chain uses TRBV19 with TRBJ2-2, with 13 bases matching TRBD2. The V gene's germline CDR1 is LNHDA and CDR2 SQIVND (reference sequence). The CDR3 runs to 17 residues. The V gene end was trimmed by 5 bases and the J gene end by 4 bases; junction bases not matched to a gene: 7. The CDR3 nucleotides read TGTGCCAGTAGTCCCCGGACTAGCGGGGGCCCCACCGGGGAGCTGTTTTTT. This encodes CASSPRTSGGPTGELFF. Full variable domain (remainder filled in from reference TRBV19 and TRBJ2-2): DGGITQSPKYLFRKEGQNVTLSCEQNLNHDAMYWYRQDPGQGLRLIYYSQIVNDFQKGDIAEGYSVSREKKESFPLTVTSAQKNPTAFYLCASSPRTSGGPTGELFFGEGSRLTVL.

V and J are TRBV9 and TRBJ1-2, with 12 bases fitting TRBD1. The germline V gene encodes CDR1 SGDLS and CDR2 YYNGEE. This CDR3 has 17 residues. The V and J ends lost 3 bases and 8 bases, in that order; junction bases with no gene match: 14. This CDR3 reads CASSEGRDRGHIRGYTF. For the CDR3, the DNA is TGTGCCAGCAGCGAGGGCCGGGACAGGGGGCACATCAGAGGCTACACCTTC.

This chain uses TRBV5-6 with TRBJ1-2, with a weak D call TRBD1 (5 bases). This CDR3 has 13 amino acids. CDR1 is SGHDT and CDR2 is YYEEEE in the germline V gene. The V and J ends lost 0 bases and 7 bases respectively, with 10 bases between them. Here the CDR3 reads CASSLEAGLGYTF. The CDR3 DNA reads TGTGCCAGCAGCTTGGAGGCGGGGCTTGGCTACACCTTC.

The genes are TRBV19 and TRBJ2-3, with a tentative D call TRBD2 (6 bases). With 4 bases removed from V and 0 bases from J, the gap between germline ends came to 14 bases. The CDR3 is 16 residues long. The germline gives CDR1 LNHDA, CDR2 SQIVND (reference sequence). The CDR3, as DNA: TGTGCCAGTAGTAGCAACCGGGGGTTTAGCACAGATACGCAGTATTTT. It translates to CASSSNRGFSTDTQYF.

This chain connects TRBV3-1 (or the pseudogene TRBV3-2) to TRBJ2-5; 8 positions agree with TRBD2. The CDR3 length is 16 residues. Losses at the gene ends were 4 bases for V and 2 bases for J; bases not matched to a gene: 9. Germline CDR1 and CDR2: LGHDT and YNNKEL (reference sequence). The CDR3 DNA reads as TGTGCCAGCAGCCTCTCAGGTCGGGGGGGGCAAGAGACCCAGTACTTC. Translated, it gives CASSLSGRGGQETQYF.

The rearrangement uses TRBV15 and TRBJ2-7, with D possibly being TRBD2 (5 bases). With 5 bases removed from V and 0 bases from J, the gap between germline ends came to 8 bases. Germline V CDR1 and CDR2: LNHNV, YYDKDF (reference sequence). The CDR3 covers 13 residues. The chain's CDR3 is CATSVGSSYEQYF. The CDR3 DNA reads as TGTGCCACCAGCGTAGGGAGCTCCTACGAGCAGTACTTC.

V and J are TRBV2 and TRBJ2-2; 9 bases map to TRBD2. There are 15 residues in the CDR3. V lost 7 bases, J lost 4 bases, and 7 bases stayed unmatched. Germline V gene lookup returns CDR1 SNHLY and CDR2 FYNNEI. CDR3 in DNA: TGTGCCAGCACCGGATCTAGCGGGGTCACCGGGGAGCTGTTTTTT. Translating it yields CASTGSSGVTGELFF.